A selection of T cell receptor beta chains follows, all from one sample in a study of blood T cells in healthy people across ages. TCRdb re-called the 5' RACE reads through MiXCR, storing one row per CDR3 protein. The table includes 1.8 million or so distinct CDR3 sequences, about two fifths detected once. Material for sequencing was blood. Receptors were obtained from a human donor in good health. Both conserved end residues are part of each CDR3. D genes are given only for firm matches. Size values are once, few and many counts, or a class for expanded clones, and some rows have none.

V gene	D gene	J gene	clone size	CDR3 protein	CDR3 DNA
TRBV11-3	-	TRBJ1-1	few	CASSFRDAEAFF	TGTGCCAGCAGCTTTAGGGATGCTGAAGCTTTCTTT
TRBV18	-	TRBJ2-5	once	CASSPRPGIQETQYF	TGTGCCAGCTCACCACGGCCGGGTATTCAAGAGACCCAGTACTTC
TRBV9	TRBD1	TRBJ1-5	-	CASSLRTGFRRNQPQHF	TGTGCCAGCAGCCTCCGGACAGGGTTTAGGCGCAATCAGCCCCAGCATTTT
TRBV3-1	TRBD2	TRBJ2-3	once	CASGQPDRGLPSTDTQYF	TGTGCCAGCGGCCAACCCGACCGGGGACTACCTAGCACAGATACGCAGTATTTT
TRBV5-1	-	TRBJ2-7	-	CASSFSFGGGYEQYF	TGCGCCAGCAGCTTCTCGTTCGGGGGTGGCTACGAGCAGTACTTC
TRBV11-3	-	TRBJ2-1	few	CASSDRLPHEQFF	TGTGCCAGCAGCGACAGGTTACCCCATGAGCAGTTCTTC
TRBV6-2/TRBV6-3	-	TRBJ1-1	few	CASTTLRGGNTEAFF	TGTGCCAGCACCACTTTAAGAGGCGGCAACACTGAAGCTTTCTTT
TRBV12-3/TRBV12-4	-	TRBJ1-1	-	CASSPHGRLEAFF	TGTGCCAGCAGTCCCCACGGCAGACTTGAAGCTTTCTTT
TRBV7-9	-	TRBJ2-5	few	CASSYQGGETQYF	TGTGCCAGCAGTTACCAGGGGGGCGAGACCCAGTACTTC
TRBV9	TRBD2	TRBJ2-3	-	CASSALTSGGSDTQYF	TGTGCCAGCAGCGCCCTAACTAGCGGGGGTTCAGATACGCAGTATTTT
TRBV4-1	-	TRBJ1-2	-	CASSQGTKNKRDGYTF	TGCGCCAGCAGCCAAGGGACTAAGAATAAGAGGGATGGCTACACCTTC
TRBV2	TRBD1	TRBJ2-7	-	CATEGTEGSEQYF	TGTGCCACCGAAGGGACAGAAGGCTCCGAGCAGTACTTC
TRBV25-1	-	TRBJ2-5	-	CASSDRKTAQETQYF	TGTGCCAGCAGTGACCGGAAGACGGCACAAGAGACCCAGTACTTC
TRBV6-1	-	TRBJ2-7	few	CASRTIPGSVEYF	TGTGCCAGCAGAACTATACCGGGCTCCGTGGAGTACTTC
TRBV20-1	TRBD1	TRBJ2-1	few	CSAAGQGGKFF	TGCAGTGCGGCCGGACAGGGGGGGAAGTTCTTC
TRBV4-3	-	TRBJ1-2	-	CASSQDVTANYGYTF	TGCGCCAGCAGCCAAGATGTAACAGCTAACTATGGCTACACCTTC
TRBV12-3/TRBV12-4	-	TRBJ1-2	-	CASSTNPGGYGYTF	TGTGCCAGCAGTACCAACCCCGGGGGATATGGCTACACCTTC
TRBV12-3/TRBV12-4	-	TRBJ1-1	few	CASSLHENTEAFF	TGTGCCAGCAGTTTACACGAAAACACTGAAGCTTTCTTT
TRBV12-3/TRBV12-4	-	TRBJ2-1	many	CASSRDGVMDEQFF	TGTGCCAGCAGCAGGGACGGCGTTATGGATGAGCAGTTCTTC
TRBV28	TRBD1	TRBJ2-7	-	CASSLPDRGRHEQYF	TGTGCCAGCAGTTTACCGGACAGGGGGCGCCACGAGCAGTACTTC
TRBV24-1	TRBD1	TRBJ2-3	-	CATSDATGGGAADTQYF	TGTGCCACCAGTGATGCTACAGGGGGCGGAGCGGCAGATACGCAGTATTTT
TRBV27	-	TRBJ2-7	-	CASSWGRVGREQYF	TGTGCCAGCAGTTGGGGGCGAGTAGGCCGCGAGCAGTACTTC
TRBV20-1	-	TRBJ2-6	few	CSARANGANVPTF	TGCAGTGCCAGGGCTAATGGGGCCAACGTCCCGACTTTC
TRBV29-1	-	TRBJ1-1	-	CSVVPSAQKAFF	TGCAGCGTTGTACCGAGTGCCCAGAAAGCTTTCTTT
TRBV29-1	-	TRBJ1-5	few	CSVGGTSSHQPQHF	TGCAGCGTGGGGGGGACATCCAGCCATCAGCCCCAGCATTTT
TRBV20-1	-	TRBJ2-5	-	CSAPPSGGETQYF	TGCAGTGCGCCCCCCTCGGGTGGAGAGACCCAGTACTTC
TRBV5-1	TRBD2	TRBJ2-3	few	CASSLGLAGGPGDTQYF	TGTGCCAGCAGCTTAGGTCTAGCGGGGGGTCCTGGAGATACGCAGTATTTT
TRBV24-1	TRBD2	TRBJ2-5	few	CATSDPAGGPVSTETQYF	TGTGCCACCAGTGATCCAGCGGGGGGGCCCGTTTCTACTGAGACCCAGTACTTC
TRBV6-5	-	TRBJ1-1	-	CASSYSYGLGTEAFF	TGTGCCAGCAGTTACTCGTATGGGTTGGGCACTGAAGCTTTCTTT
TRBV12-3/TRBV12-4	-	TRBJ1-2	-	CASSLSGVTGGYTF	TGTGCCAGCAGTTTATCAGGGGTAACGGGCGGCTACACCTTC
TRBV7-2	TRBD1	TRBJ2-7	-	CASSAGQGDYEQYF	TGTGCCAGCAGCGCAGGACAGGGGGACTACGAGCAGTACTTC
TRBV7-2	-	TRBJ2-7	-	CASSLMGDLTGEQYF	TGTGCCAGCAGCTTAATGGGGGACCTAACGGGCGAGCAGTACTTC
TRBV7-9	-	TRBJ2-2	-	CASSPLGGRGGELFF	TGTGCCAGCAGCCCCTTAGGGGGACGTGGCGGGGAGCTGTTTTTT
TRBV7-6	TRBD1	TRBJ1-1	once	CASSGTDRRAFF	TGTGCCAGCAGCGGGACAGACAGGCGGGCTTTCTTT
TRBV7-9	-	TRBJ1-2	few	CASGPHHGRDGYTF	TGTGCCAGCGGCCCCCACCACGGGCGGGATGGCTACACCTTC
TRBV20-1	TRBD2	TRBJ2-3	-	CSARKGTTSDTQYF	TGCAGTGCTAGAAAGGGGACTACCTCAGATACGCAGTATTTT
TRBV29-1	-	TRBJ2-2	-	CSVSPLGDTGELFF	TGCAGCGTTAGCCCCCTCGGGGATACCGGGGAGCTGTTTTTT
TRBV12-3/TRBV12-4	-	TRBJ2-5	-	CASSFALEGAGVQETQYF	TGTGCCAGCAGTTTTGCCCTCGAAGGGGCAGGGGTACAAGAGACCCAGTACTTC
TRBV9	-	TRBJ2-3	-	CASSVGLSATDTQYF	TGTGCCAGCAGCGTAGGACTCTCCGCCACAGATACGCAGTATTTT
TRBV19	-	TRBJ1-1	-	CASSRPGASRTEAFF	TGTGCCAGTAGTAGGCCCGGGGCATCAAGGACTGAAGCTTTCTTT
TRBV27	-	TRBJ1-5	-	CASSLAVGMGQPQHF	TGTGCCAGCAGTTTAGCCGTGGGTATGGGCCAGCCCCAGCATTTT
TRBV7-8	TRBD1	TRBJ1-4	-	CASSLGTGDTEKLFF	TGTGCCAGCAGCTTAGGGACAGGGGATACTGAAAAACTGTTTTTT
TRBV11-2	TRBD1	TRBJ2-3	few	CASSLGQGVGDTQYF	TGTGCCAGCAGCTTAGGACAGGGGGTTGGAGATACGCAGTATTTT
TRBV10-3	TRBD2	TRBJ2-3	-	CAVRLAGGTDTQYF	TGTGCCGTCAGACTAGCGGGGGGCACAGATACGCAGTATTTT
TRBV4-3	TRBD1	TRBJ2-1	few	CASSQDRDSGTGAFF	TGCGCCAGCAGCCAAGATAGGGATTCCGGGACAGGGGCGTTCTTC
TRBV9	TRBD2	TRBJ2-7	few	CASSPRTSGAYSYEQYF	TGTGCCAGCAGCCCCCGGACTAGCGGGGCCTACTCCTACGAGCAGTACTTC
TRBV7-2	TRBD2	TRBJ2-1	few	CASSLGRTSNWSEQFF	TGTGCCAGCAGCTTAGGCCGGACTAGCAATTGGAGTGAGCAGTTCTTC